The rows below give T cell receptor beta chains drawn from one sample of a study of cytomegalovirus exposure and HLA in healthy donors. The protocol was immunoSEQ multiplex PCR, while the TCRdb copy is restricted to in-frame clones and leaves out a portion. The table includes 150,000 to 200,000 clones, roughly three quarters detected once. The sequenced sample consisted of PBMCs. Receptor source: a male donor in good health and CMV-seronegative. Both conserved end residues are part of each CDR3. The D gene is left open where the match is weak. For some rows the clone size is stated as once, few or many, or as a class when expanded; others skip it.

clone_size: once
d_call: -
v_call: TRBV30
j_call: TRBJ1-5
cdr3_nt: TGTGCCTGGGCCGCAGGATCTAGCAATCAGCCCCAGCATTTT
cdr3_aa: CAWAAGSSNQPQHF

clone_size: few
d_call: -
v_call: TRBV5-1
j_call: TRBJ2-1
cdr3_nt: TGCGCCAGCAGCTTGTATGCGAACAATGAGCAGTTCTTC
cdr3_aa: CASSLYANNEQFF

clone_size: -
d_call: -
v_call: TRBV27
j_call: TRBJ1-1
cdr3_nt: TGTGCCAGCAGTTTATTTGACACGAACACTGAAGCTTTCTTT
cdr3_aa: CASSLFDTNTEAFF

clone_size: -
d_call: TRBD1
v_call: TRBV11-2
j_call: TRBJ1-5
cdr3_nt: TGTGCCAGCAGCATACAGGGGGATCAGCCCCAGCATTTT
cdr3_aa: CASSIQGDQPQHF

clone_size: -
d_call: TRBD1
v_call: TRBV28
j_call: TRBJ1-5
cdr3_nt: TGTGCCAGCAGTCATGAAACAGGGGGCAATCAGCCCCAGCATTTT
cdr3_aa: CASSHETGGNQPQHF

clone_size: once
d_call: -
v_call: TRBV5-1
j_call: TRBJ2-3
cdr3_nt: TGCGCCAGCAGCTTTTCGGGGACAGATACGCAGTATTTT
cdr3_aa: CASSFSGTDTQYF

clone_size: -
d_call: TRBD1
v_call: TRBV7-3
j_call: TRBJ1-2
cdr3_nt: TGTGCCAGCAGCTTAAGACAGGGGGATGGCTACACCTTC
cdr3_aa: CASSLRQGDGYTF

clone_size: -
d_call: -
v_call: TRBV28
j_call: TRBJ2-7
cdr3_nt: TGTGCCAGCCTCCCCGGGGAGTACTTC
cdr3_aa: CASLPGEYF

clone_size: -
d_call: -
v_call: TRBV10-3
j_call: TRBJ1-1
cdr3_nt: TGTGCCATCGGGGGGGGCATGAACACTGAAGCTTTCTTT
cdr3_aa: CAIGGGMNTEAFF

clone_size: -
d_call: TRBD2
v_call: TRBV7-2
j_call: TRBJ2-1
cdr3_nt: TGTGCCAGCAGCCCGTCGGGGGCTAGCGGGGTAGTTAAGCAGTTCTTC
cdr3_aa: CASSPSGASGVVKQFF

clone_size: -
d_call: TRBD1
v_call: TRBV19
j_call: TRBJ2-1
cdr3_nt: TGTGCCAGTAGTATTTGGGCTCAACAGGGGAATGAGCAGTTCTTC
cdr3_aa: CASSIWAQQGNEQFF

clone_size: -
d_call: -
v_call: TRBV7-2
j_call: TRBJ1-3
cdr3_nt: TGTGCCAGCAGCTTAGCGACAGCTGGAAACACCATATATTTT
cdr3_aa: CASSLATAGNTIYF

clone_size: -
d_call: -
v_call: TRBV28
j_call: TRBJ1-5
cdr3_nt: TGTGCCAGCGTAACTCTGCTTGAGCCCCAGCATTTT
cdr3_aa: CASVTLLEPQHF

clone_size: few
d_call: -
v_call: TRBV6-5
j_call: TRBJ1-3
cdr3_nt: TGTGCCAGCAAGTCAGGGGGAAACACCATATATTTT
cdr3_aa: CASKSGGNTIYF

clone_size: few
d_call: -
v_call: TRBV10-3
j_call: TRBJ1-2
cdr3_nt: TGTGCCATCAGGGACGGGGGGTCTCCTAACTATGGCTACACCTTC
cdr3_aa: CAIRDGGSPNYGYTF

clone_size: -
d_call: TRBD1
v_call: TRBV4-1
j_call: TRBJ1-5
cdr3_nt: TGCGCCAGCAGCCTTGGACAGGGAGGTCAGCCCCAGCATTTT
cdr3_aa: CASSLGQGGQPQHF

clone_size: -
d_call: -
v_call: TRBV4-1
j_call: TRBJ2-7
cdr3_nt: TGCGCCAGCAGCCAAGATTACGGAGGGGACTACGAGCAGTACTTC
cdr3_aa: CASSQDYGGDYEQYF

clone_size: -
d_call: TRBD2
v_call: TRBV28
j_call: TRBJ2-1
cdr3_nt: TGTGCCTCCGGGACTAGCGTATACAATGAGCAGTTCTTC
cdr3_aa: CASGTSVYNEQFF

clone_size: -
d_call: TRBD1
v_call: TRBV6-5
j_call: TRBJ1-2
cdr3_nt: TGTGCCAGCAGCCTCGGACAGGAAAACTATGGCTACACCTTC
cdr3_aa: CASSLGQENYGYTF

clone_size: once
d_call: -
v_call: TRBV28
j_call: TRBJ1-5
cdr3_nt: TGTGCCAGCAGTCTTTATAGCAATCAGCCCCAGCATTTT
cdr3_aa: CASSLYSNQPQHF

clone_size: -
d_call: TRBD1
v_call: TRBV6-5
j_call: TRBJ2-7
cdr3_nt: TGTGCCAGCAGTTACTCGTGGACAGGGATGAACTACGAGCAGTACTTC
cdr3_aa: CASSYSWTGMNYEQYF

clone_size: -
d_call: TRBD2
v_call: TRBV7-2
j_call: TRBJ2-7
cdr3_nt: TGTGCCAGCAGCCAATGGACTAGCGGGACTAACGAGCAGTACTTC
cdr3_aa: CASSQWTSGTNEQYF

clone_size: -
d_call: -
v_call: TRBV30
j_call: TRBJ2-1
cdr3_nt: TGTGCCTGGAGTGATGCGGAAAATGAGCAGTTCTTC
cdr3_aa: CAWSDAENEQFF

clone_size: -
d_call: TRBD1
v_call: TRBV9
j_call: TRBJ2-4
cdr3_nt: TGTGCCAGCAGCAACTCCGGGACAGGGGGAAACATTCAGTACTTC
cdr3_aa: CASSNSGTGGNIQYF

clone_size: few
d_call: -
v_call: TRBV6-5
j_call: TRBJ1-6
cdr3_nt: TGTGCCATTAGGGGCAGACTTACTGCACCCCTCCACTTT
cdr3_aa: CAIRGRLTAPLHF

clone_size: -
d_call: -
v_call: TRBV7-8
j_call: TRBJ1-1
cdr3_nt: TGTGCCAGCAGCCCTCAAGTTTCGGGGGGAGTGCTGAACACTGAAGCTTTCTTT
cdr3_aa: CASSPQVSGGVLNTEAFF

clone_size: few
d_call: -
v_call: TRBV6-5
j_call: TRBJ1-1
cdr3_nt: TGTGCCAGCAGTTACTCCGGGACAATGAACACTGAAGCTTTCTTT
cdr3_aa: CASSYSGTMNTEAFF

clone_size: -
d_call: -
v_call: TRBV6-5
j_call: TRBJ1-1
cdr3_nt: TGTGCCAGCAGTCGTACTTCCCAAAACACTGAAGCTTTCTTT
cdr3_aa: CASSRTSQNTEAFF

clone_size: -
d_call: -
v_call: TRBV5-3
j_call: TRBJ2-3
cdr3_nt: TGTGCCAGAAGCTTGGCAAGGACTCCCCAGTATTTT
cdr3_aa: CARSLARTPQYF

clone_size: -
d_call: TRBD1
v_call: TRBV19
j_call: TRBJ1-1
cdr3_nt: TGTGCCAGTAGTGACACAGGGGGCTGGACTGAAGCTTTCTTT
cdr3_aa: CASSDTGGWTEAFF

clone_size: -
d_call: TRBD1
v_call: TRBV6-5
j_call: TRBJ1-1
cdr3_nt: TGTGCCAGCAGTCGACAGGGGGCCATGAACACTGAAGCTTTCTTT
cdr3_aa: CASSRQGAMNTEAFF

clone_size: -
d_call: -
v_call: TRBV9
j_call: TRBJ1-2
cdr3_nt: TGTGCCAGCAGCGAGGGTGGGGACTTTTACTATGGCTACACCTTC
cdr3_aa: CASSEGGDFYYGYTF

clone_size: -
d_call: -
v_call: TRBV28
j_call: TRBJ2-1
cdr3_nt: TGTGCCAGCAGTTCCATGGGGGGCTCCTACAATGAGCAGTTCTTC
cdr3_aa: CASSSMGGSYNEQFF

clone_size: few
d_call: -
v_call: TRBV6-5
j_call: TRBJ2-3
cdr3_nt: TGTGCCAGCAGTCGGACTAGCACAGATACGCAGTATTTT
cdr3_aa: CASSRTSTDTQYF

clone_size: once
d_call: -
v_call: TRBV4-1
j_call: TRBJ1-3
cdr3_nt: TGCGCCAGCAGCCAAGAACGGGAGGCATTTAACTCTGGAAACACCATATATTTT
cdr3_aa: CASSQEREAFNSGNTIYF

clone_size: -
d_call: TRBD1
v_call: TRBV18
j_call: TRBJ1-2
cdr3_nt: TGTGCCAGCTCACAGTCCGAGGGGGCCTATGGCTACACCTTC
cdr3_aa: CASSQSEGAYGYTF

clone_size: -
d_call: -
v_call: TRBV10-3
j_call: TRBJ2-2
cdr3_nt: TGTGCCATCAGTGAGGGCAGGGGGAACACCGGGGAGCTGTTTTTT
cdr3_aa: CAISEGRGNTGELFF

clone_size: -
d_call: -
v_call: TRBV10-1
j_call: TRBJ2-4
cdr3_nt: TGCGCCAGCAGTGAGAACGAGGAGGGCCTGGCCAAAAACATTCAGTACTTC
cdr3_aa: CASSENEEGLAKNIQYF

clone_size: -
d_call: -
v_call: TRBV12-5
j_call: TRBJ1-4
cdr3_nt: TGTGCTAGTGTCCCGGACGGGGGAAATGAAAAACTGTTTTTT
cdr3_aa: CASVPDGGNEKLFF